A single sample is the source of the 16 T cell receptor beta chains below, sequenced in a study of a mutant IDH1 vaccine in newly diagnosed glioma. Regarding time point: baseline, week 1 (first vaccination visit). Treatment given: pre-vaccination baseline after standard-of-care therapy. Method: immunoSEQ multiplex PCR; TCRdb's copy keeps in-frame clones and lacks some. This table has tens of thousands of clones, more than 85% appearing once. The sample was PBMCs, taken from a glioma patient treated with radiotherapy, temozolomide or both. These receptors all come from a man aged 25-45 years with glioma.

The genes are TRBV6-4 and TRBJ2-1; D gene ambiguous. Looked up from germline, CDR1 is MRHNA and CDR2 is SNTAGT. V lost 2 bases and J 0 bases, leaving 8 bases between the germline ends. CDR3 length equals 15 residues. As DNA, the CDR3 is TGTGCCAGCAGTGACCCGGCCCTCTCCTACAATGAGCAGTTCTTC. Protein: CASSDPALSYNEQFF.

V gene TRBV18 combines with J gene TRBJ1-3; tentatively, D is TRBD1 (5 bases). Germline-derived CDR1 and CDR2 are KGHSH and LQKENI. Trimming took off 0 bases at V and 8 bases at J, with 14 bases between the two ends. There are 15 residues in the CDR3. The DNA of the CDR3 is TGTGCCAGCTCACCACCGAAAGCAGGGTCTGACACCATATATTTT. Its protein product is CASSPPKAGSDTIYF.

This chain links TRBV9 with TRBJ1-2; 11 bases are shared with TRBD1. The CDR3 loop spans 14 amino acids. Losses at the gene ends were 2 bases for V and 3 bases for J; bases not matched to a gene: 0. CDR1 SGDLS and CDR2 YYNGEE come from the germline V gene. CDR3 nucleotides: TGTGCCAGCAGCGTGGGACAGGGGGACTATGGCTACACCTTC. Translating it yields CASSVGQGDYGYTF.

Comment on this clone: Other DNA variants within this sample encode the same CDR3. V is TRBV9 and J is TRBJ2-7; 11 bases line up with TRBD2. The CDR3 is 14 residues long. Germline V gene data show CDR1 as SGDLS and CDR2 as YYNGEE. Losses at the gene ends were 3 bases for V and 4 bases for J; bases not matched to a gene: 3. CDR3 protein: CASSGTSGSYEQYF. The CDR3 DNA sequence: TGTGCCAGCAGCGGTACTAGCGGGAGTTACGAGCAGTACTTC.

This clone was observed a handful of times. The CDR3 region has the DNA TGCGCCAGCAGTGAGGCGGGAGGGTCCTACAATGAGCAGTTCTTC. The encoded protein is CASSEAGGSYNEQFF. This chain uses TRBV10-2 with TRBJ2-1; 9 nucleotides align to TRBD2. The V segment lost 2 bases and the J segment 1 base; nucleotides outside the gene matches: 0. Germline V gene sequence: CDR1 WSHSY, CDR2 SAAADI. The CDR3 length is 15 residues.

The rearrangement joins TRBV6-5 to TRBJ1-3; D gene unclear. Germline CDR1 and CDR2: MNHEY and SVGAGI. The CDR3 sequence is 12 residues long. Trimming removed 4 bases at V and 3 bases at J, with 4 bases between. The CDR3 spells CASSLSGNTIYF. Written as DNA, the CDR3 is TGTGCCAGCAGTTTGAGTGGAAACACCATATATTTT.

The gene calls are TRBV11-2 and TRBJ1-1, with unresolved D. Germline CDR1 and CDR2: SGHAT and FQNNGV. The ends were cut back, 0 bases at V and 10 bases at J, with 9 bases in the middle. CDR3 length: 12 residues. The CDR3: CASSLETGRAFF. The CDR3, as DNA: TGTGCCAGCAGCTTAGAGACGGGGAGAGCTTTCTTT.

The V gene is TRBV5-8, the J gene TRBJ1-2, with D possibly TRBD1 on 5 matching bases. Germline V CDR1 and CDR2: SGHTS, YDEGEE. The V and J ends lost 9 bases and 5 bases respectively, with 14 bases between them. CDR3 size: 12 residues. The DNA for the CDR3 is TGTGCCATCTGGGAGGGGCTTTATGGCTACACCTTC. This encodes CAIWEGLYGYTF.

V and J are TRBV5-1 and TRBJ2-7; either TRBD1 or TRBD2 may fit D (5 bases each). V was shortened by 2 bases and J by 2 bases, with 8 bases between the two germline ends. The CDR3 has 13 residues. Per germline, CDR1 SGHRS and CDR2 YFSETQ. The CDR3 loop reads CASSFGGTYEQYF. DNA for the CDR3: TGCGCCAGCAGCTTTGGGGGTACCTACGAGCAGTACTTC. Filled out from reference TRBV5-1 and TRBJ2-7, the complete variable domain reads KAGVTQTPRYLIKTRGQQVTLSCSPISGHRSVSWYQQTPGQGLQFLFEYFSETQRNKGNFPGRFSGRQFSNSRSEMNVSTLELGDSALYLCASSFGGTYEQYFGPGTRLTVT.

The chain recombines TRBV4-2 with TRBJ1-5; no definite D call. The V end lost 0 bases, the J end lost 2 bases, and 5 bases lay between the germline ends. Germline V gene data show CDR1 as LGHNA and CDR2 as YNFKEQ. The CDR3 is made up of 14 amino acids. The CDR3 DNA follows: TGTGCCAGCAGCCAAGACGGAGGCAATCAGCCCCAGCATTTT. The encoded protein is CASSQDGGNQPQHF.

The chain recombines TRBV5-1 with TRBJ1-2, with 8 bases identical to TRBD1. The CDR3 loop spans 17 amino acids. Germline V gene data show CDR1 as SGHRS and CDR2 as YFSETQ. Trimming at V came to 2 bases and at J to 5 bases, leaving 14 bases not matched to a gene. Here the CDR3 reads CASSLRPGQAEIYGYTF. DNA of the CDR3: TGCGCCAGCAGCTTAAGACCGGGACAGGCCGAAATTTATGGCTACACCTTC.

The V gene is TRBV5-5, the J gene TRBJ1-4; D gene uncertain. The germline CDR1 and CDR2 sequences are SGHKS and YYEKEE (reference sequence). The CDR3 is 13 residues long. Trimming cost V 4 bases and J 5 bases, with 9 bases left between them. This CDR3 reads CASSLGVNEKLFF. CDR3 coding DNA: TGTGCCAGCAGCCTCGGGGTGAATGAAAAACTGTTTTTT.

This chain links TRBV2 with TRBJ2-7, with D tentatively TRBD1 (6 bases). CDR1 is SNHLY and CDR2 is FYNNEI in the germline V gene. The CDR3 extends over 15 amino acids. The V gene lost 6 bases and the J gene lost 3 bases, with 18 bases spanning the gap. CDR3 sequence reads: CASSVQAGVSYEQYF. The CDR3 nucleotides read TGTGCCAGCAGCGTCCAGGCAGGGGTAAGCTACGAGCAGTACTTC.

This chain's CDR3 is CASSYSESGGPQHF. Written as DNA, the CDR3 is TGTGCCAGCAGTTACTCGGAAAGTGGAGGGCCCCAGCATTTT. The V and J genes are TRBV6-5 and TRBJ1-5; no reliable D call. The germline V gene encodes CDR1 MNHEY and CDR2 SVGAGI. Trimming cost V 0 bases and J 9 bases, with 12 bases left between them. The CDR3 is made up of 14 amino acids.

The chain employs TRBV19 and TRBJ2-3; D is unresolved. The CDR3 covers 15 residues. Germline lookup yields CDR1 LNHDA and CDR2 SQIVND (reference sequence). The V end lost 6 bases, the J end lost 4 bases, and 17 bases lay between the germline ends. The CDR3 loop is CASRSLEGFADTQYF. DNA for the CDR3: TGTGCCAGTAGGAGCCTAGAAGGATTTGCAGATACGCAGTATTTT.

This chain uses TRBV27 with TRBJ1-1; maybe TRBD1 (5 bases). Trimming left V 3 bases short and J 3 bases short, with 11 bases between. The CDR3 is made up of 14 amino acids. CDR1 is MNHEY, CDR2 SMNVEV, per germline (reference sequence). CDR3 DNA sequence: TGTGCCAGCAGTTTGAGTTGGGGGGACACTGAAGCTTTCTTT. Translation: CASSLSWGDTEAFF.